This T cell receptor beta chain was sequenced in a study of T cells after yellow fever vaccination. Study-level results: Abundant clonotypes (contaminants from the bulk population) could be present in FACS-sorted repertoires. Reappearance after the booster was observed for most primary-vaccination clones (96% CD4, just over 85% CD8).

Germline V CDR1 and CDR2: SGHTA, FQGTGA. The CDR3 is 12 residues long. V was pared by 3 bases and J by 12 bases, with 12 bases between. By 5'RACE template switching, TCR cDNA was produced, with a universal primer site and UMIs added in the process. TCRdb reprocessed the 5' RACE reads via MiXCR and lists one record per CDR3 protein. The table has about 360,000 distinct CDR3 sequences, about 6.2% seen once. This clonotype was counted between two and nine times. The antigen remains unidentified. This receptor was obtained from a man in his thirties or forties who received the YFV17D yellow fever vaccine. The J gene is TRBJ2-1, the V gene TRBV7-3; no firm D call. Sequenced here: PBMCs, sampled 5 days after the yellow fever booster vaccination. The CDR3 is CASSLGGGVQFF. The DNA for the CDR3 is TGTGCCAGCAGCTTGGGTGGTGGAGTGCAGTTCTTC.